This T cell receptor beta chain comes out of a study of blood T cells in healthy people across ages. Study-level points and caveats: Unsorted PBMCs blocked a conclusive comparison of naive and antigen-experienced cells.

V was cut by 2 bases and J by 1 base, with 6 bases left in between. CDR1 and CDR2 (germline): SGDLS, YYNGEE. The CDR3 has 13 amino acids. A second PCR, run for about 6 to 11 cycles, used a sample-barcoded 5' primer plus a J-beta primer mix. Each cDNA molecule carried a tag from a template-switch adaptor that contained 12 random nucleotides. TCRdb used MiXCR to reprocess the 5' RACE reads, holding one entry per CDR3 protein. The repertoire holds under 1,100,000 distinct CDR3 sequences, with about 25% as singletons. This clonotype has a count of ten or more. Its specificity is unknown. The data also belong to a second study, concerning T cells of mothers and their children. That study reports: In related and unrelated pairs alike, thymic selection shapes TCR recombination output, with inherited differences minor.

The sequence came from a girl aged 2-10 years in good health. Sequencing was performed on blood. The rearrangement joins TRBV9 to TRBJ1-1; D is undetermined. The chain's CDR3 is CASSVGRNTEAFF. Written as DNA, the CDR3 is TGTGCCAGCAGCGTCGGCCGGAACACTGAAGCTTTCTTT.